The 22 T cell receptor beta chains below were found in one sample sequenced in a study of OX40 agonist ivuxolimab in advanced cancers. Profiled with immunoSEQ multiplex PCR; TCRdb holds only in-frame clones, not every one. Among roughly 67,000 clones, around nine tenths were seen once, and the ten largest hold approximately 0.3%. The sequencing used CD4+ or CD8+ T cells sorted from blood, collected in a trial of the OX40 agonist ivuxolimab. Source of these receptors: an adult with an advanced solid tumor such as melanoma, head and neck, liver or kidney cancer.

This clone was observed a few times. The rearrangement links TRBV20-1 to TRBJ1-1; D is uncertain. The CDR3 runs 10 residues. CDR1 and CDR2 (germline): DFQATT, SNEGSKA (reference sequence). V dropped 0 bases and J dropped 7 bases, with 3 bases sitting between them. This CDR3 is CSARDSEAFF. CDR3 DNA: TGCAGTGCTAGAGACAGTGAAGCTTTCTTT.

The rearrangement links TRBV6-1 to TRBJ1-5, with 9 bases that match TRBD1. Germline V lookup: CDR1 MNHNS, CDR2 SASEGT. The CDR3 covers 13 residues. Unmatched junction bases numbered 5, after V lost 1 base and J lost 13 bases. CDR3 protein: CASSEEGTGYQHF. The CDR3 nucleotides are TGTGCCAGCAGTGAAGAGGGGACAGGGTATCAGCATTTT.

V gene TRBV19 combines with J gene TRBJ2-3; D is unclear. The V gene's germline CDR1 is LNHDA and CDR2 SQIVND (reference sequence). With 4 bases removed from V and 5 bases from J, the gap between germline ends came to 13 bases. The CDR3 runs 14 residues. CDR3 sequence reads: CASSTAPLVDTQYF. CDR3 bases: TGTGCCAGTAGTACCGCCCCTCTAGTAGATACGCAGTATTTT.

The chain is built from TRBV7-2 and TRBJ1-2; unclear D gene. The CDR3 totals 13 residues. Germline CDR1 SGHTA, CDR2 FQGNSA. Trimming removed 1 base from V and 4 bases from J, with 7 bases in between. The CDR3 DNA is TGTGCCAGCAGCTTAGATCGGGGCTATGGCTACACCTTC. Its protein is CASSLDRGYGYTF.

This chain joins TRBV7-3 and TRBJ2-3; 7 bases line up with TRBD2. Unmatched junction bases numbered 17, after V lost 5 bases and J lost 3 bases. Germline CDR1 SGHTA, CDR2 FQGTGA. The length of the CDR3 is 18 residues. DNA for the CDR3: TGTGCCAGCAGCCCCGGGGCTAGCGGCTCCGGGGGGACAGATACGCAGTATTTT. Translated, it gives CASSPGASGSGGTDTQYF.

The chain has TRBV5-1 and TRBJ2-5; no clear D. CDR1 and CDR2 (germline): SGHRS, YFSETQ. V lost 0 bases and J lost 4, with 13 bases in between. CDR3 length: 15 amino acids. Here the CDR3 DNA reads TGCGCCAGCAGCTTGGCTAGGGCGTCGGGAGAGACCCAGTACTTC. Its protein is CASSLARASGETQYF.

This chain joins TRBV19 and TRBJ2-1; 11 nucleotides align to TRBD1. The germline CDR1 and CDR2 sequences are LNHDA and SQIVND (reference sequence). Trimming took 4 bases from V and 3 from J; bases not matched to a gene: 2. The CDR3 extends over 15 amino acids. CDR3 nucleotide sequence: TGTGCCAGTAGTACCGGGACAGGGGGCTACAATGAGCAGTTCTTC. Its translation is CASSTGTGGYNEQFF. The full variable domain, its missing parts supplied by reference TRBV19 and TRBJ2-1, is DGGITQSPKYLFRKEGQNVTLSCEQNLNHDAMYWYRQDPGQGLRLIYYSQIVNDFQKGDIAEGYSVSREKKESFPLTVTSAQKNPTAFYLCASSTGTGGYNEQFFGPGTRLTVL.

The CDR3 DNA sequence: TGTGCCAGCAGTTTGGCCGGGACAGGGGTTACGAACACTGAAGCTTTCTTT. Translated, it gives CASSLAGTGVTNTEAFF. The rearrangement joins TRBV27 to TRBJ1-1; TRBD1 agrees at 10 bases. With 3 bases clipped from V and 1 base from J, the junction kept 8 bases outside the gene matches. CDR3 length equals 17 residues. The germline V gene has CDR1 MNHEY and CDR2 SMNVEV (reference sequence).

The chain couples TRBV5-4 to TRBJ2-3; D perhaps matches TRBD2 (6 bases). The CDR3 totals 16 residues. Germline V gene sequence: CDR1 SGHNT, CDR2 YYREEE (reference sequence). V lost 2 bases to trimming and J lost 4 bases, with 17 bases between them. DNA of the CDR3: TGTGCCAGCAGCTTTTGGCGCCATTCGGGAGCAGATACGCAGTATTTT. Protein sequence: CASSFWRHSGADTQYF. The whole variable domain, filled in from reference TRBV5-4 and TRBJ2-3, reads ETGVTQSPTHLIKTRGQQVTLRCSSQSGHNTVSWYQQALGQGPQFIFQYYREEENGRGNFPPRFSGLQFPNYSSELNVNALELDDSALYLCASSFWRHSGADTQYFGPGTRLTVL.

The gene calls are TRBV7-6 and TRBJ2-7; 9 nucleotides match TRBD2. Germline lookup yields CDR1 SGHVS and CDR2 FNYEAQ. V shed 3 bases and J 4 bases; nucleotides not matched to a gene: 1. The CDR3 has 13 residues. Here the CDR3 DNA reads TGTGCCAGCAGCTTGGCGGGAGGGTACGAGCAGTACTTC. Encoded protein: CASSLAGGYEQYF.

Only a few counts were recorded for this clone. The V call is TRBV2, the J call TRBJ2-5; D assignment may be TRBD1 or TRBD2 (5 bases each). The CDR3 has 14 residues. Germline assignment: CDR1 SNHLY and CDR2 FYNNEI. Deletions cut 3 bases from V and 5 bases from J, with 13 bases between. The CDR3 nucleotides are TGTGCCAGCAGTGAGCAGGGAGTTGGGGAGACCCAGTACTTC. This gives the protein CASSEQGVGETQYF.

The chain links TRBV10-3 to TRBJ2-2; TRBD2 might be the D (5 bases). In germline, CDR1 is ENHRY, CDR2 SYGVKD. V was clipped by 10 bases and J by 1 base, with 19 bases between them. The CDR3 has 16 amino acids. CDR3 region: CATERAGQQNTGELFF. In nucleotides, the CDR3 is TGTGCCACCGAGAGGGCCGGGCAGCAGAACACCGGGGAGCTGTTTTTT.

This chain connects TRBV6-6 to TRBJ1-4; D is unclear. The CDR3 spans 12 residues. Trimming pared 5 bases from V and 8 bases from J, leaving 9 bases between. Per germline, CDR1 MNHNY and CDR2 SVGAGI (reference sequence). DNA for the CDR3: TGTGCCAGCAGTAGGTCGCTGGAAAAACTGTTTTTT. Encoded protein: CASSRSLEKLFF.

The V gene is TRBV28, the J gene TRBJ2-5, with D hard to call. CDR1 is MDHEN, CDR2 SYDVKM, per germline. The CDR3 runs to 13 residues. The V gene lost 1 base and the J gene lost 0 bases, with 3 bases spanning the gap. The CDR3 DNA reads as TGTGCCAGCAGTTTATCCGACCAAGAGACCCAGTACTTC. It translates to CASSLSDQETQYF. Complete variable domain (other parts from reference TRBV28 and TRBJ2-5): DVKVTQSSRYLVKRTGEKVFLECVQDMDHENMFWYRQDPGLGLRLIYFSYDVKMKEKGDIPEGYSVSREKKERFSLILESASTNQTSMYLCASSLSDQETQYFGPGTRLLVL.

This clone was seen a single time. The rearrangement joins TRBV2 to TRBJ2-5; tentative D call: TRBD2 (6 bases). This CDR3 spans 13 amino acids. V was trimmed by 4 bases and J by 9 bases, leaving 15 bases between them. CDR1 and CDR2 (germline): SNHLY, FYNNEI. The CDR3 here is CASSGPGVVAQYF. CDR3 nucleotides: TGTGCCAGCAGTGGACCGGGAGTTGTGGCCCAGTACTTC.

This rearrangement joins TRBV29-1 to TRBJ1-2; weak D call: TRBD1 (5 bases). The CDR3 extends over 13 amino acids. In germline, CDR1 is SQVTM, CDR2 ANQGSEA. V lost 6 bases to trimming and J lost 6 bases, with 17 bases between them. In DNA form, the CDR3 reads TGCAGCGTGCCCGTGTTGGGGCTGCATGGCTACACCTTC. Encoded protein: CSVPVLGLHGYTF.

The rearrangement uses TRBV10-1 and TRBJ2-1; D perhaps matches TRBD2 (6 bases). Deletions cut 3 bases from V and 7 bases from J, with 16 bases between. In germline, CDR1 is WNHNN, CDR2 SYGVQD (reference sequence). The CDR3 has 15 amino acids. CDR3 protein: CASSDTYAEGNEQFF. DNA of the CDR3: TGCGCCAGCAGTGACACCTACGCGGAGGGGAATGAGCAGTTCTTC.

The chain has TRBV18 and TRBJ2-2; 9 bases are shared with TRBD1. Per the germline V gene, CDR1 is KGHSH and CDR2 is LQKENI. V was pared by 6 bases and J by 1 base, with 0 bases of the junction left unmatched. This CDR3 comprises 14 residues. CDR3 nucleotide sequence: TGTGCCAGCTCGGACAGGGGGAACACCGGGGAGCTGTTTTTT. This encodes CASSDRGNTGELFF.

This clone was counted a few times. The V and J genes are TRBV6-1 and TRBJ2-1, with 9 nucleotides matching TRBD2. Per the germline V gene, CDR1 is MNHNS and CDR2 is SASEGT. V lost 9 bases and J lost 4; bases outside the gene matches: 7. There are 14 residues in the CDR3. This chain's CDR3 is CASGLASLYNEQFF. DNA of the CDR3: TGTGCCAGTGGACTAGCGTCATTATACAATGAGCAGTTCTTC.

J is TRBJ1-2 and V is TRBV6-1, with 9 positions matching TRBD1. This CDR3 has 13 residues. V shed 4 bases, J shed 8 bases, and the junction held 5 bases outside the gene matches. In germline, CDR1 is MNHNS, CDR2 SASEGT. The CDR3 is CASSGTGASGYTF. CDR3 in DNA: TGTGCCAGCAGTGGGACAGGGGCTTCCGGCTACACCTTC.

V gene TRBV10-3 combines with J gene TRBJ1-1; D might be TRBD1 (5 bases). There are 14 residues in the CDR3. V was pared by 7 bases and J by 2 bases, with 14 bases between. Germline V lookup: CDR1 ENHRY, CDR2 SYGVKD. The CDR3 here is CAINAMGRNTEAFF. The CDR3 DNA follows: TGTGCCATCAATGCGATGGGGCGCAACACTGAAGCTTTCTTT.

The chain recombines TRBV10-3 with TRBJ1-1, with 7 bases matching TRBD1. Looked up from germline, CDR1 is ENHRY and CDR2 is SYGVKD. With V trimmed by 4 bases and J by 2 bases, 4 bases remained unmatched. This CDR3 has 14 amino acids. The CDR3 DNA sequence: TGTGCCATCAGTGGACAGGGAGTTAACACTGAAGCTTTCTTT. Its protein is CAISGQGVNTEAFF.